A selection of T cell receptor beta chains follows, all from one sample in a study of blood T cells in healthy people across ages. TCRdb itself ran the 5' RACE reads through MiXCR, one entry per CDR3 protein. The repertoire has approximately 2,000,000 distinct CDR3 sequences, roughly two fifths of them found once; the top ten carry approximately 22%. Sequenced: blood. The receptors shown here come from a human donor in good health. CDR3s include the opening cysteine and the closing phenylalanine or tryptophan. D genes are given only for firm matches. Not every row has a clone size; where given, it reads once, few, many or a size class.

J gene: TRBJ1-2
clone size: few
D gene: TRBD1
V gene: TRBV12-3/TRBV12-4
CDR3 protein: CASDAPGQGRYGYTF
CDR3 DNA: TGTGCCAGCGACGCGCCGGGACAGGGACGTTATGGCTACACCTTC

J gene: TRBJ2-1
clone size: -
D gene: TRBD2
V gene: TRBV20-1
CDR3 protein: CSAQRGGRGGFHEQFF
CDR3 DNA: TGCAGTGCCCAAAGAGGTGGGCGGGGGGGTTTCCATGAGCAGTTCTTC

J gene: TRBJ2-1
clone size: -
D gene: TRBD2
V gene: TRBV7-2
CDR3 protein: CAGSLEGLAGGLEQFF
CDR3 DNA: TGTGCCGGCAGCTTAGAGGGACTAGCGGGGGGGCTTGAGCAGTTCTTC

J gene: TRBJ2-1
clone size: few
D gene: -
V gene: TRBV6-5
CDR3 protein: CASRSSLAANNNEQFF
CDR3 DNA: TGTGCCAGCAGATCCTCGTTAGCGGCAAACAACAATGAGCAGTTCTTC

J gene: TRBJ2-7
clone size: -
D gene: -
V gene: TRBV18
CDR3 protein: CASSPPGRLLYEQYF
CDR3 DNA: TGTGCCAGCTCACCACCGGGGAGGTTACTTTACGAGCAGTACTTC

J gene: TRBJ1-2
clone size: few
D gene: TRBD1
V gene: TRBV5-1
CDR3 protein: CASSVGQGADGYTF
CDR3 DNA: TGCGCCAGCAGCGTAGGACAGGGGGCCGATGGCTACACCTTC

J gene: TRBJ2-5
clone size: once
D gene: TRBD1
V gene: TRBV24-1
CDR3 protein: CATSDPYKGAQETQYF
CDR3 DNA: TGTGCCACCAGTGATCCATACAAGGGGGCCCAAGAGACCCAGTACTTC

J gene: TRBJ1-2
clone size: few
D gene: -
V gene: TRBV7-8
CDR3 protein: CASSRSASPGTHGYTF
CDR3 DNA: TGTGCCAGCAGTCGTTCAGCCTCCCCGGGTACTCATGGCTACACCTTC

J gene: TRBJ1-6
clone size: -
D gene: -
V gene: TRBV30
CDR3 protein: CAREDSRLGPLHF
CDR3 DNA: TGTGCCCGCGAGGACTCCAGATTAGGACCCCTCCACTTT

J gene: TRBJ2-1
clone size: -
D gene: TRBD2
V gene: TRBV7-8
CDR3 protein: CASIPRTSGSYNEQFF
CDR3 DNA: TGTGCCAGCATCCCTCGGACTAGCGGGTCTTACAATGAGCAGTTCTTC

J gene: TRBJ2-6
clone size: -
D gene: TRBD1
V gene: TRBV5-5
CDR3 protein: CASSPQTGIDGANVLTF
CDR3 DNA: TGTGCCAGCAGCCCCCAGACAGGGATAGATGGGGCCAACGTCCTGACTTTC

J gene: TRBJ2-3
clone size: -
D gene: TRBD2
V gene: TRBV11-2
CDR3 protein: CASSPNAGGWTDTQYF
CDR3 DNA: TGTGCCAGCAGCCCAAATGCGGGGGGCTGGACAGATACGCAGTATTTT

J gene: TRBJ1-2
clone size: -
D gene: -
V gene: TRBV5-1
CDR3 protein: CTSSLLTNYGYTF
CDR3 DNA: TGCACCAGCAGCTTGCTTACCAACTATGGCTACACCTTC

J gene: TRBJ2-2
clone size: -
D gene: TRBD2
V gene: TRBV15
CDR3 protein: CATSRDPSGGDLSGELFF
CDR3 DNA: TGTGCCACCAGCAGAGATCCCAGCGGGGGGGATTTAAGCGGGGAGCTGTTTTTT

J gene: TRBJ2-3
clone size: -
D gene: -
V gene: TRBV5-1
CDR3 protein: CASFLQDSSTDTQYF
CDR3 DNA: TGCGCCAGCTTCCTTCAGGACTCATCCACAGATACGCAGTATTTT

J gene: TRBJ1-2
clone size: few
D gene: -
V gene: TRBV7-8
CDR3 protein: CASSQRTDVGGYTF
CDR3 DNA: TGTGCCAGCAGCCAACGGACAGACGTAGGAGGCTACACCTTC

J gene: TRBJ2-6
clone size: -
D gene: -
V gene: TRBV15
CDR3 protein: CATSTSSSGANALTF
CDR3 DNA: TGTGCCACCAGCACGTCTAGCTCTGGGGCCAACGCCCTGACTTTC

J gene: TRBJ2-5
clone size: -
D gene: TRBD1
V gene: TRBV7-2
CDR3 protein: CASSWGDREETQYF
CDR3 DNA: TGTGCCAGCAGCTGGGGGGACAGGGAAGAGACCCAGTACTTC

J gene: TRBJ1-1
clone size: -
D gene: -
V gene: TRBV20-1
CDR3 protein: CSAIQDRNTEAFF
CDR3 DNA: TGCAGTGCTATACAGGACCGGAACACTGAAGCTTTCTTT

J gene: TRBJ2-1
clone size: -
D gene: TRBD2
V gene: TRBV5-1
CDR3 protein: CASSVGLASRKSYNEQFF
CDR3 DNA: TGCGCCAGCAGCGTGGGACTAGCGAGCCGAAAATCCTACAATGAGCAGTTCTTC

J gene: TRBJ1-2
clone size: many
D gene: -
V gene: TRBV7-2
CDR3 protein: CASSSGTNYGYTF
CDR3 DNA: TGTGCCAGCAGCTCCGGGACCAACTATGGCTACACCTTC

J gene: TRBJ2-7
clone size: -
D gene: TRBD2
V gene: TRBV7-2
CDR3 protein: CASSPSLSGVGEQYF
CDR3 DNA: TGTGCCAGCAGCCCGAGTTTGAGCGGGGTTGGCGAGCAGTACTTC

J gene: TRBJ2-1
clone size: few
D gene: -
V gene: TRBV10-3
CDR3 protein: CATQVAQGNNEQFF
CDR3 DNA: TGTGCCACCCAAGTAGCGCAAGGTAACAATGAGCAGTTCTTC

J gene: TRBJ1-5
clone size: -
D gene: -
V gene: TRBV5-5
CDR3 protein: CASSRILTVGGYQPQHF
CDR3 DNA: TGTGCCAGCAGCCGAATCCTTACAGTAGGGGGTTATCAGCCCCAGCATTTT

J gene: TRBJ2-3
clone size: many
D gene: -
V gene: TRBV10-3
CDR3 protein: CAISDGGDTQYF
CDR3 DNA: TGTGCCATCAGTGATGGGGGGGATACGCAGTATTTT

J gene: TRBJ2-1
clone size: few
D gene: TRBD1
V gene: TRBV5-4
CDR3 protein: CASSSGQISYNEQFF
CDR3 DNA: TGTGCCAGCAGCTCGGGACAGATAAGTTACAATGAGCAGTTCTTC